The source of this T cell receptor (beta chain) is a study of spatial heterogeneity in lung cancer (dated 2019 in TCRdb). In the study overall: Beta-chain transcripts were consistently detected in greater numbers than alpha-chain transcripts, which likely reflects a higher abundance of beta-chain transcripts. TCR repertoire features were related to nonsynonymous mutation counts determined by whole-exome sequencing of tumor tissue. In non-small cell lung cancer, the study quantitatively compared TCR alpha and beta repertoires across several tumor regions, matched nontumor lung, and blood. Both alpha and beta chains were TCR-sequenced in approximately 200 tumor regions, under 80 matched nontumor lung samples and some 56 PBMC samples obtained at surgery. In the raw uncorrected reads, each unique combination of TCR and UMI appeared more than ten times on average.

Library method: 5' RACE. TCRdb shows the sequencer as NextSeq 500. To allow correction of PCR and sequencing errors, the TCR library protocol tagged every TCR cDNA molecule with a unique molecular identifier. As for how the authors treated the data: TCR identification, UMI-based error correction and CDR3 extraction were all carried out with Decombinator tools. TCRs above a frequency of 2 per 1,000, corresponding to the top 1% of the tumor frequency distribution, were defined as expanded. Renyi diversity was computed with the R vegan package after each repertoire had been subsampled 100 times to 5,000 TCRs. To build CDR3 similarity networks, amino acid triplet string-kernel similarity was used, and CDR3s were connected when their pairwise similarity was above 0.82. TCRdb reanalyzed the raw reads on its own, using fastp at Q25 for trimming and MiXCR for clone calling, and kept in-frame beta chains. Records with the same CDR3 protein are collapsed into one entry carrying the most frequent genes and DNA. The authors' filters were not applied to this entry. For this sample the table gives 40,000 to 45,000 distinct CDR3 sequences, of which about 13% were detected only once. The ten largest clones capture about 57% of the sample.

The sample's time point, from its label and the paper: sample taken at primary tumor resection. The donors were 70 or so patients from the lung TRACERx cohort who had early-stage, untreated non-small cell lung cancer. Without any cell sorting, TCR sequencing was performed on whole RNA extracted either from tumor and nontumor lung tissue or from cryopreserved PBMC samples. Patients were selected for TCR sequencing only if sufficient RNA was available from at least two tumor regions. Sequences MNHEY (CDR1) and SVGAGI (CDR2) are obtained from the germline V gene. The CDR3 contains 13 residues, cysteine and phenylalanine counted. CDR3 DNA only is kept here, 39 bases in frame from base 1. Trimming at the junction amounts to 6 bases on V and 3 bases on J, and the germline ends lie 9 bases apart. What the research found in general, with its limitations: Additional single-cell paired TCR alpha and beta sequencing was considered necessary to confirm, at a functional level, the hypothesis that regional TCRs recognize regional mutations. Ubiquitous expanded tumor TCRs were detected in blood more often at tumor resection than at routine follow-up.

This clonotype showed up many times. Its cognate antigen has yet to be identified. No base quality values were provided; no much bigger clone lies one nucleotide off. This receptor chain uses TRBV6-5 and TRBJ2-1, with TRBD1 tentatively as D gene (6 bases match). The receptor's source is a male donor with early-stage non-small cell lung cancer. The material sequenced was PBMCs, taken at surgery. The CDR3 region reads CASRGQLYNEQFF. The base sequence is TGTGCCAGCAGAGGACAGCTCTACAATGAGCAGTTCTTC.